One sample yielded the 20 T cell receptor beta chains listed below, sequenced in a study of vaccination and CD4 T cells after COVID-19. No antigen has been identified for these receptors. Treatment indicated: roughly nine-day PBMC culture with coronavirus spike peptide pools or control peptides (ViraFEST assay). The Oncomine TCR Beta short-read assay sequenced DNA from cultured CD4+ T cells. MiXCR was run by TCRdb on the PCR reads, yielding one entry per CDR3 protein. Of approximately 16,000 distinct CDR3 sequences in the sample, around 52% are singletons; the top ten hold over 7.5%. Sequenced input: CD4+ T cells from blood, cultured in vitro. These TCRs come from a human donor who had recovered from COVID-19.

This chain connects TRBV6-1 to TRBJ1-2; 8 bases map to TRBD1. The germline CDR1 and CDR2 sequences are MNHNS and SASEGT. The CDR3 sequence is 16 residues long. J was trimmed by 3 bases and V by 7 bases; bases with no gene match: 13. CDR3 region: CASTNAPGQGDYGYTF. The CDR3 nucleotides read TGTGCCAGCACAAATGCCCCAGGACAGGGAGACTATGGCTACACCTTC.

J is TRBJ1-2 and V is TRBV5-4; the D gene is possibly TRBD1 (5 bases). Trimming removed 1 base at V and 4 bases at J, with 8 bases between. The length of the CDR3 is 13 residues. Germline CDR1 and CDR2: SGHNT and YYREEE (reference sequence). This CDR3 is CASSLMQGYGYTF. The CDR3 bases are TGTGCCAGCAGCTTGATGCAGGGCTATGGCTACACCTTC.

The chain uses TRBV24-1 and TRBJ2-4; no definite D call. Germline CDR1 and CDR2: KGHDR and SFDVKD. CDR3 length equals 15 residues. The ends were cut back, 3 bases at V and 1 base at J, with 9 bases in the middle. CDR3: CATSDARVAKNIQYF. The CDR3 region has the DNA TGTGCCACCAGTGATGCAAGGGTGGCCAAAAACATTCAGTACTTC.

The rearrangement links TRBV27 to TRBJ2-7; 7 nucleotides line up with TRBD2. Germline V gene data show CDR1 as MNHEY and CDR2 as SMNVEV (reference sequence). V lost 3 bases to trimming and J lost 7 bases; unmatched junction nucleotides: 9. This CDR3 is built from 14 residues. CDR3 sequence (DNA): TGTGCCAGCAGTTTCAGGCTCGGGACTAATGAGCAGTACTTC. Amino acid sequence: CASSFRLGTNEQYF.

This clonotype was found once. The CDR3 protein is CASSILHTQYF. The CDR3 region has the DNA TGTGCCAGTAGTATACTTCATACGCAGTATTTT. The V and J genes are TRBV19 and TRBJ2-3; the D is unclear. V gave up 2 bases and J gave up 7 bases, with 4 bases separating them. The CDR3 runs 11 residues. CDR1 is LNHDA, CDR2 SQIVND, per germline (reference sequence).

The chain recombines TRBV6-5 with TRBJ1-1; TRBD1 matches at 9 bases. The CDR3 runs to 14 residues. V was pared by 0 bases and J by 8 bases, with 4 bases of the junction left unmatched. Germline lookup yields CDR1 MNHEY and CDR2 SVGAGI. For the CDR3, the DNA is TGTGCCAGCAGTTACTCTTATACAGGGGGCGAAGCTTTCTTT. Its translation: CASSYSYTGGEAFF.

This chain joins TRBV5-1 and TRBJ1-2; perhaps TRBD1 as D (5 bases). CDR1 is SGHRS, CDR2 YFSETQ, per germline. The CDR3 covers 13 residues. Trimming left V 0 bases short and J 8 bases short, with 11 bases between. CDR3 nucleotides: TGCGCCAGCAGCTTGGATGGGGGAATCGGCTACACCTTC. Translating it yields CASSLDGGIGYTF. Using reference TRBV5-1 and TRBJ1-2 for the parts outside the CDR3, the full variable domain is KAGVTQTPRYLIKTRGQQVTLSCSPISGHRSVSWYQQTPGQGLQFLFEYFSETQRNKGNFPGRFSGRQFSNSRSEMNVSTLELGDSALYLCASSLDGGIGYTFGSGTRLTVV.

This chain links TRBV11-2 with TRBJ1-6; D gene uncertain. CDR3 length: 13 residues. Trimming removed 0 bases at V and 7 bases at J, with 4 bases between. The germline CDR1 and CDR2 sequences are SGHAT and FQNNGV. CDR3 amino acids: CASSLDWNSPLHF. In nucleotides, the CDR3 is TGTGCCAGCAGCTTAGACTGGAATTCACCCCTCCACTTT.

In this sample, this clonotype is medium-sized (0.01 to 0.1%). This rearrangement joins TRBV20-1 to TRBJ2-7, with D perhaps being TRBD1 or TRBD2 (5 bases each). Trimming cost V 2 bases and J 5 bases, with 22 bases left between them. CDR1 and CDR2 (germline): DFQATT, SNEGSKA (reference sequence). The CDR3 contains 16 residues. The CDR3 loop is CSARPVPDSGGNEQYF. CDR3 coding DNA: TGCAGTGCTAGACCAGTTCCCGACAGTGGAGGCAACGAGCAGTACTTC.

V and J are TRBV7-9 and TRBJ2-1; 11 bases are a match to TRBD2. The CDR3 is 17 amino acids. V lost 2 bases and J lost 4; bases outside the gene matches: 7. CDR1 SEHNR and CDR2 FQNEAQ come from the germline V gene (reference sequence). This CDR3 reads CASSLRVLAGAYNEQFF. The CDR3 DNA sequence: TGTGCCAGCAGCTTAAGGGTACTAGCGGGAGCTTACAATGAGCAGTTCTTC.

The gene calls are TRBV5-8 and TRBJ2-5; D unclear. Trimming removed 4 bases from V and 0 bases from J, with 16 bases in between. The CDR3 totals 16 residues. In germline, CDR1 is SGHTS, CDR2 YDEGEE. This chain's CDR3 is CASSTNRPSYQETQYF. Here the CDR3 DNA reads TGTGCCAGCAGCACAAACCGACCGTCGTACCAAGAGACCCAGTACTTC.

By sample share, this clonotype is medium-sized. The chain recombines TRBV4-2 with TRBJ2-3; no clear D gene. The germline V gene has CDR1 LGHNA and CDR2 YNFKEQ. The CDR3 consists of 18 residues. The V end lost 4 bases, the J end lost 3 bases, and 23 bases lay between the germline ends. In DNA form, the CDR3 reads TGTGCCAGCAGCCGGACCTTCGCTGGAGCAGGTTTGACAGATACGCAGTATTTT. Amino acids: CASSRTFAGAGLTDTQYF.

The V gene is TRBV20-1, the J gene TRBJ2-3, with 8 nucleotides matching TRBD2. CDR1 and CDR2 (germline): DFQATT, SNEGSKA (reference sequence). Trimming cost V 3 bases and J 4 bases; bases outside gene matches: 9. This CDR3 is 15 amino acids long. The CDR3 spells CSASFAGRAADTQYF. CDR3 DNA sequence: TGCAGTGCTAGTTTTGCCGGGAGGGCCGCAGATACGCAGTATTTT.

This clonotype appeared a few times. The V and J genes are TRBV10-3 and TRBJ1-2; weak D call: TRBD1 (5 bases). V dropped 6 bases and J dropped 13 bases, with 21 bases sitting between them. CDR1 and CDR2 (germline): ENHRY, SYGVKD. CDR3 size: 13 residues. CDR3 in DNA: TGTGCCATCAGCCCGGGACTGGACCGGTGGGGCACCTTC. Its translation is CAISPGLDRWGTF.

A single count supports this clonotype. The V call is TRBV19, the J call TRBJ2-5; the match to TRBD2 covers 10 bases. J gave up 4 bases and V 1 base, and 9 bases lay outside the gene matches. Germline V gene sequence: CDR1 LNHDA, CDR2 SQIVND (reference sequence). This CDR3 has 17 residues. The CDR3 sequence is CASSIGGRLAGVETQYF. The CDR3 DNA follows: TGTGCCAGTAGTATAGGGGGGAGGCTAGCGGGAGTAGAGACCCAGTACTTC. The full variable domain, its missing parts supplied by reference TRBV19 and TRBJ2-5, is DGGITQSPKYLFRKEGQNVTLSCEQNLNHDAMYWYRQDPGQGLRLIYYSQIVNDFQKGDIAEGYSVSREKKESFPLTVTSAQKNPTAFYLCASSIGGRLAGVETQYFGPGTRLLVL.

This sequence joins TRBV10-3 and TRBJ2-7, with D perhaps matching TRBD1 (6 bases). The V and J ends lost 6 bases and 6 bases respectively, with 18 bases between them. Germline V CDR1 and CDR2: ENHRY, SYGVKD. The CDR3 runs to 14 residues. CDR3 region: CAIRTGTNSPEQYF. DNA for the CDR3: TGTGCCATCAGAACCGGGACAAATTCTCCCGAGCAGTACTTC.

This clonotype rates as large. The gene calls are TRBV7-9 and TRBJ2-1; no definite D call. CDR3 length: 12 amino acids. Germline V gene data show CDR1 as SEHNR and CDR2 as FQNEAQ (reference sequence). The V end was cut by 3 bases, the J end by 10 bases, with 10 bases between. This CDR3 is CASSLLSAEQFF. DNA for the CDR3: TGTGCCAGCAGCTTGCTCTCAGCCGAGCAGTTCTTC.

This CDR3 is CATTTGPTNEKLFF. CDR3 sequence (DNA): TGTGCCACCACTACAGGGCCAACTAATGAAAAACTGTTTTTT. This chain uses TRBV10-3 with TRBJ1-4, with D perhaps TRBD1 (6 bases). CDR1 and CDR2 (germline): ENHRY, SYGVKD. This CDR3 has 14 residues. Trimming pared 10 bases from V and 0 bases from J, leaving 12 bases between.

This chain joins TRBV20-1 and TRBJ1-2; D is perhaps TRBD1 (5 bases). V shed 1 base and J shed 5 bases, with 14 bases lying between them. There are 14 residues in the CDR3. Germline assignment: CDR1 DFQATT and CDR2 SNEGSKA (reference sequence). DNA of the CDR3: TGCAGTGCTAGAGGGGACGGCCACGTTTATGGCTACACCTTC. Translating it yields CSARGDGHVYGYTF.

The chain is built from TRBV30 and TRBJ1-2; maybe TRBD1 (5 bases). Germline V gene data show CDR1 as GTSNPN and CDR2 as SVGIG (reference sequence). V gave up 6 bases and J gave up 8 bases, with 13 bases separating them. The CDR3 length is 11 residues. This chain's CDR3 is CACRLGGGYTF. The CDR3 region has the DNA TGTGCCTGCCGACTGGGGGGGGGCTACACCTTC.